A few counts support the clone carrying this TCR beta chain. The target antigen is unknown. The sample originates from a study of T cell repertoires in cytomegalovirus infection. Study context: The authors relied on CMV epitopes, both recently identified HLA-C-restricted and well-studied HLA-B-restricted. Through public TCR beta signatures, both CMV infection and matching HLA type were indicated. Study-wide results and limits: Carriers of CMV plus the relevant HLA were identified by cumulative public TCR beta family frequency. There were HLA-C-restricted CMV-specific TCR beta clonotypes dominating the ex vivo response.

MiXCR, run by TCRdb on the reads, gives a single entry per CDR3 protein. The sample has about 570,000 distinct CDR3 sequences, 35% to 50% seen once; the top ten hold 40% to 60%. Germline CDR1 is SGHTA and CDR2 is FQGNSA. Trimming took 1 base from V and 4 from J; bases not matched to a gene: 4. The CDR3 runs 16 residues. The genes are TRBV7-2 and TRBJ2-5; TRBD2 matches 12 bases. The source material was cultured PBMCs, sampled from culture after CMV antigen stimulation. The source is a human donor in good health (CMV status not recorded). Some clones in this sample may be carry-over from other donors' samples. CDR3 sequence reads: CASSLGSLAGGETQYF. CDR3 nucleotides: TGTGCCAGCAGCTTAGGTTCACTAGCGGGAGGAGAGACCCAGTACTTC. Supplemented by reference TRBV7-2 and TRBJ2-5, the full variable domain reads GAGVSQSPSNKVTEKGKDVELRCDPISGHTALYWYRQSLGQGLEFLIYFQGNSAPDKSGLPSDRFSAERTGGSVSTLTIQRTQQEDSAVYLCASSLGSLAGGETQYFGPGTRLLVL.